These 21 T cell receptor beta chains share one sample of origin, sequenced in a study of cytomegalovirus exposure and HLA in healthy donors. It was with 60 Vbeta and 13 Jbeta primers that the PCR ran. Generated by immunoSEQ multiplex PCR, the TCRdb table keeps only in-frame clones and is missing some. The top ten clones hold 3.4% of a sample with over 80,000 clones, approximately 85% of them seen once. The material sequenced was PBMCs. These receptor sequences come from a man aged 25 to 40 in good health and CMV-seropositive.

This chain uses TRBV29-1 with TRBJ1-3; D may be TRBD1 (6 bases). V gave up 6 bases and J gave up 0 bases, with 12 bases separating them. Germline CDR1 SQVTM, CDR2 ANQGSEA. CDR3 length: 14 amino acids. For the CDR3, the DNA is TGCAGCGTCACAGGGTTCTTCTCTGGAAACACCATATATTTT. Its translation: CSVTGFFSGNTIYF.

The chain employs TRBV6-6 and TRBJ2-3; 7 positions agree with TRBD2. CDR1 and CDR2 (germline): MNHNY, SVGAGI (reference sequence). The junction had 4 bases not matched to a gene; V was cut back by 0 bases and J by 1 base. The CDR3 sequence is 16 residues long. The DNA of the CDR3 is TGTGCCAGCAGTTACTCCGCGGGAGCTGGCACAGATACGCAGTATTTT. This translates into CASSYSAGAGTDTQYF.

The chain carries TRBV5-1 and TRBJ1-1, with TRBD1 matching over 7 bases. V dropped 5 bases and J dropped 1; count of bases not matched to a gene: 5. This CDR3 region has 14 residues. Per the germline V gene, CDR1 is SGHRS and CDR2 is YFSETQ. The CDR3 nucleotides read TGCGCCAGCAGTCGACAGGGCCCGAACACTGAAGCTTTCTTT. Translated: CASSRQGPNTEAFF.

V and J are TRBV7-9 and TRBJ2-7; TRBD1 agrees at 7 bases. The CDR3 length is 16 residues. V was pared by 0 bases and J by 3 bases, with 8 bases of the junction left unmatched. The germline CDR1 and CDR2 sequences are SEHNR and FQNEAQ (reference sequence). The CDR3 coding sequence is TGTGCCAGCAGCTTAGCGGGGACAGCAAACAACTACGAGCAGTACTTC. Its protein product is CASSLAGTANNYEQYF.

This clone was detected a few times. Here the CDR3 reads CASSFSGRAYNEQFF. The CDR3 bases are TGCGCCAGCAGCTTTAGCGGGAGGGCCTACAATGAGCAGTTCTTC. V usage is TRBV4-3 and J usage is TRBJ2-1; TRBD2 agrees at 11 bases. Per germline, CDR1 LGHNA and CDR2 YSLEER. CDR3 length: 15 amino acids. Unmatched junction bases numbered 2, after V lost 5 bases and J lost 2 bases.

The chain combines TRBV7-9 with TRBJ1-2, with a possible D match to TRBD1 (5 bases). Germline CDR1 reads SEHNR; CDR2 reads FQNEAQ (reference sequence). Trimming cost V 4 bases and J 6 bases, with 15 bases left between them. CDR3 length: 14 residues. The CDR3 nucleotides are TGTGCCAGCAGCTCCGATTGGGGGGAGGATGGCTACACCTTC. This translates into CASSSDWGEDGYTF. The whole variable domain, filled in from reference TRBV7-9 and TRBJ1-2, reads DTGVSQNPRHKITKRGQNVTFRCDPISEHNRLYWYRQTLGQGPEFLTYFQNEAQLEKSRLLSDRFSAERPKGSFSTLEIQRTEQGDSAMYLCASSSDWGEDGYTFGSGTRLTVV.

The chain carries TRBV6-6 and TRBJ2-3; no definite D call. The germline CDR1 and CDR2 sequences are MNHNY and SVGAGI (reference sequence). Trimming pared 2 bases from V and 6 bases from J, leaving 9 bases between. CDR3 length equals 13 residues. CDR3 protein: CASSYVTRDTQYF. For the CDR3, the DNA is TGTGCCAGCAGTTACGTTACCCGGGATACGCAGTATTTT.

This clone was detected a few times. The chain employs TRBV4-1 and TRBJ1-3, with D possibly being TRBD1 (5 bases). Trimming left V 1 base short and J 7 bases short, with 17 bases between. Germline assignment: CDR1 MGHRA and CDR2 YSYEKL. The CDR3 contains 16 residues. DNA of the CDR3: TGCGCCAGCAGCCAAGGGTCACAGGCGAGGCGTAACACCATATATTTT. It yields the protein CASSQGSQARRNTIYF.

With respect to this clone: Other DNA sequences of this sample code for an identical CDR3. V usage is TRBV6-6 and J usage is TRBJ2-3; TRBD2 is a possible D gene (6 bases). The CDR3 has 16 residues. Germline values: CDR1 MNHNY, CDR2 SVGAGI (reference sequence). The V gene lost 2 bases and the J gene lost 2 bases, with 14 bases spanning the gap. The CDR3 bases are TGTGCCAGCAGTTACCGGGACTCCAGCCCCACAGATACGCAGTATTTT. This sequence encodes CASSYRDSSPTDTQYF.

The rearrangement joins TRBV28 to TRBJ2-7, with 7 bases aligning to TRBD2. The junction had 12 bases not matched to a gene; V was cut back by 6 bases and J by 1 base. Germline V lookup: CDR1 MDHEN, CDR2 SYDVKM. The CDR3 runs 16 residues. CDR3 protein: CASRSPSSGLSYEQYF. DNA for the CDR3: TGTGCCAGCAGATCCCCTTCTAGCGGACTTTCCTACGAGCAGTACTTC.

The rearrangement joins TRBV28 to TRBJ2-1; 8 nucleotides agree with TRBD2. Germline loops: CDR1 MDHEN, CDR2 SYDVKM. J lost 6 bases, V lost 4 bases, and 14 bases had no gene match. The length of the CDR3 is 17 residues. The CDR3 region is CASSSPRESGRGNEQFF. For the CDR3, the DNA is TGTGCCAGCAGTTCCCCGAGAGAAAGCGGGAGAGGCAATGAGCAGTTCTTC.

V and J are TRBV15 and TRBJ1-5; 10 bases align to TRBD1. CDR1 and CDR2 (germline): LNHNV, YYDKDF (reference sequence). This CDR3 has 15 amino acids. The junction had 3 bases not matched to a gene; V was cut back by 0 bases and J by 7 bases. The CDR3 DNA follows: TGTGCCACCAGCAGAGAGGGGACAGGGGTACAGCCCCAGCATTTT. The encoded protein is CATSREGTGVQPQHF. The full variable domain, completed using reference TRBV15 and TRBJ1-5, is DAMVIQNPRYQVTQFGKPVTLSCSQTLNHNVMYWYQQKSSQAPKLLFHYYDKDFNNEADTPDNFQSRRPNTSFCFLDIRSPGLGDTAMYLCATSREGTGVQPQHFGDGTRLSIL.

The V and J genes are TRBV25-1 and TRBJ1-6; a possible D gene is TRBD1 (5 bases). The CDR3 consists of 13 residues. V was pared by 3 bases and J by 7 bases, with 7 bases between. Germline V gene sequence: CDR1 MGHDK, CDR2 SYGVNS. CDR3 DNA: TGTGCCAGCAGTGAGTCAGGGAATTCACCCCTCCACTTT. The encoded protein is CASSESGNSPLHF. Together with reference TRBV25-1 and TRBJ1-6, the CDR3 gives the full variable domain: EADIYQTPRYLVIGTGKKITLECSQTMGHDKMYWYQQDPGMELHLIHYSYGVNSTEKGDLSSESTVSRIRTEHFPLTLESARPSHTSQYLCASSESGNSPLHFGNGTRLTVT.

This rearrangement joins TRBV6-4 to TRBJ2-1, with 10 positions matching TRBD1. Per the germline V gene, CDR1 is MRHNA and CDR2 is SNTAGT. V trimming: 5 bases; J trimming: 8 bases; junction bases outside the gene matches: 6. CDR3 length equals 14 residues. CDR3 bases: TGTGCCAGCAGTTGGACAGGGGGAAGCTATGAGCAGTTCTTC. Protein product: CASSWTGGSYEQFF.

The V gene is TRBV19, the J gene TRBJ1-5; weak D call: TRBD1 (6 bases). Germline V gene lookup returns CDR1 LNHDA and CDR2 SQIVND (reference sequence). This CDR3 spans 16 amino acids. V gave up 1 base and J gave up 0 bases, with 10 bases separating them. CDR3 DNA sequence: TGTGCCAGTAGTATAGTCCAGGGGTATAGCAATCAGCCCCAGCATTTT. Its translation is CASSIVQGYSNQPQHF.

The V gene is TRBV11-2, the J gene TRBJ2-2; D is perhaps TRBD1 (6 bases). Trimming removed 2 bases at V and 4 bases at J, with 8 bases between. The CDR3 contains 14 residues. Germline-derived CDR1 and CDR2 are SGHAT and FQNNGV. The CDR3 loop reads CASSLTGFTGELFF. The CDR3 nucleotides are TGTGCCAGCAGCTTAACAGGGTTCACCGGGGAGCTGTTTTTT.

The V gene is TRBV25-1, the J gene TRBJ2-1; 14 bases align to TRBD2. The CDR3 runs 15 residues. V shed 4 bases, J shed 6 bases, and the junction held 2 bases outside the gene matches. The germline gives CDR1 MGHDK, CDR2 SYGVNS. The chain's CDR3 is CASSGGLAGANEQFF. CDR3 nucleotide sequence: TGTGCCAGCAGTGGGGGACTAGCGGGAGCCAATGAGCAGTTCTTC.

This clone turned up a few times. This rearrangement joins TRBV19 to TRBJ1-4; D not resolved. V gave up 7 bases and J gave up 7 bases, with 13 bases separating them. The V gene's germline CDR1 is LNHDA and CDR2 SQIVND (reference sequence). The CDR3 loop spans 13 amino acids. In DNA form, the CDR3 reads TGTGCCAGTAAGGACCTGGGAGGTGAAAAACTGTTTTTT. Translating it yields CASKDLGGEKLFF.

CDR3: CASHSPGTSGLKFF. CDR3 coding DNA: TGTGCCAGCCATTCACCGGGGACTAGCGGCCTGAAGTTCTTC. The chain uses TRBV18 and TRBJ2-1, with 11 nucleotides matching TRBD2. V lost 8 bases, J lost 14 bases, and 14 bases stayed unmatched. The CDR3 contains 14 residues. Germline V lookup: CDR1 KGHSH, CDR2 LQKENI. Using reference TRBV18 and TRBJ2-1 for the parts outside the CDR3, the full variable domain is NAGVMQNPRHLVRRRGQEARLRCSPMKGHSHVYWYRQLPEEGLKFMVYLQKENIIDESGMPKERFSAEFPKEGPSILRIQQVVRGDSAAYFCASHSPGTSGLKFFGPGTRLTVL.

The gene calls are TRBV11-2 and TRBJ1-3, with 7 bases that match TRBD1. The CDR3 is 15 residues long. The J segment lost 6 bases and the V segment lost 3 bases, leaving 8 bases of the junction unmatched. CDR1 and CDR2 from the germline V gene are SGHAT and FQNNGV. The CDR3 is CASSFGQGGLNTIYF. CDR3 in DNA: TGTGCCAGCAGCTTCGGGCAGGGGGGCCTAAACACCATATATTTT.

The CDR3 DNA reads TGCGCCAGCAGCTTTACAGGGAGCGTCCCCTACGAGCAGTACTTC. It encodes CASSFTGSVPYEQYF. The gene calls are TRBV5-1 and TRBJ2-5; tentative D call: TRBD1 (6 bases). The DNA end is a closer match to TRBJ2-7, so the J assignment may be wrong. CDR3 length: 15 residues. Germline V gene data show CDR1 as SGHRS and CDR2 as YFSETQ.